This T cell receptor beta chain came from a study of T-cell memory formation after mild COVID-19. This CDR3 is 17 amino acids long. Deletions cut 6 bases from V and 5 bases from J, with 20 bases between. Germline V gene data show CDR1 as MGHDK and CDR2 as SYGVNS. Study-wide findings and caveats: Clones that contracted from day 15 to 85 had balanced CD4/CD8; later expanders were CD4+ biased. That cross-reactive memory joined was suggested by some responding clones appearing in pre-infection memory.

This clonotype was counted only a few times. What it binds is unknown. TCRdb used MiXCR to reprocess the 5' RACE reads, holding one entry per CDR3 protein. The data hold approximately 260,000 distinct CDR3 sequences, with more than 15% observed a single time. V and J are TRBV25-1 and TRBJ1-6, with D tentatively TRBD1 (5 bases). Material for sequencing was PBMCs or a T cell subset sorted from them (not recorded which). This receptor was identified in a man younger than 35 who had mild COVID-19 (a few samples of this study predate the infection). Cell type and time point are not known. The CDR3: CASRRIDGAPNNSPLHF. In nucleotides, the CDR3 is TGTGCCAGCAGGCGGATCGACGGGGCTCCTAATAATTCACCCCTCCACTTT. Full variable domain (rest looked up from reference TRBV25-1 and TRBJ1-6): EADIYQTPRYLVIGTGKKITLECSQTMGHDKMYWYQQDPGMELHLIHYSYGVNSTEKGDLSSESTVSRIRTEHFPLTLESARPSHTSQYLCASRRIDGAPNNSPLHFGNGTRLTVT.